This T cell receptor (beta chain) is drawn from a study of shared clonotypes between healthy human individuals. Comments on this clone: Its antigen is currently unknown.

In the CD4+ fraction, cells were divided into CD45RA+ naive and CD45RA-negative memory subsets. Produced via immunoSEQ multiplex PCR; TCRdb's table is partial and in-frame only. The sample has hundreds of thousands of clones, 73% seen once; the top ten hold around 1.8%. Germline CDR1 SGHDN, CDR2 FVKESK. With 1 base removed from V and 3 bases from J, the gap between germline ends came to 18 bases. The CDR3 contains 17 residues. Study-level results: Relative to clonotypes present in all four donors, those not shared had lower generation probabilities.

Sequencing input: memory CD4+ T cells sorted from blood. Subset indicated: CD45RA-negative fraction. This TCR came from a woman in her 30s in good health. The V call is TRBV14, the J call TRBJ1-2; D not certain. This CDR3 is CASSQVSGNHWDYGYTF. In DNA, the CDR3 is TGTGCCAGCAGCCAAGTCTCGGGAAATCACTGGGACTATGGCTACACCTTC.